These 21 T cell receptor beta chains were all obtained from the same sample, sequenced in a study of T cell changes during pregnancy in multiple sclerosis. The protocol was immunoSEQ multiplex PCR, while the TCRdb copy is restricted to in-frame clones and leaves out a portion. The sample contains tens of thousands of clones, over 80% of which appear only once. The sequencing here drew on CD4+ T cells from peripheral blood mononuclear cells, taken in the third trimester of pregnancy. The receptor set was obtained from a female donor with multiple sclerosis, enrolled in a pregnancy study.

The J gene is TRBJ1-4, the V gene TRBV5-1; TRBD1 agrees at 7 bases. Germline V gene lookup returns CDR1 SGHRS and CDR2 YFSETQ. The CDR3 is 14 residues long. After removal of 4 bases from V and 7 bases from J, the junction contained 7 bases not matched to a gene. In DNA, the CDR3 is TGCGCCAGCAGCCCAGGGGGATTGGCTGAAAAACTGTTTTTT. Translated, it gives CASSPGGLAEKLFF.

The chain employs TRBV27 and TRBJ1-2; D is uncertain. The germline V gene encodes CDR1 MNHEY and CDR2 SMNVEV (reference sequence). The CDR3 loop spans 15 amino acids. Trimming shortened V by 3 bases and J by 5 bases, and 16 bases separated the two germline ends. CDR3 amino acids: CASSLQALGGYGYTF. The CDR3 nucleotides are TGTGCCAGCAGTTTGCAGGCGCTCGGTGGGTATGGCTACACCTTC.

This chain connects TRBV9 to TRBJ2-7; 7 bases map to TRBD2. The CDR3 covers 15 residues. Losses at the gene ends were 2 bases for V and 4 bases for J; bases not matched to a gene: 9. The V gene's germline CDR1 is SGDLS and CDR2 YYNGEE. CDR3: CASSVSSGSPYEQYF. The CDR3, as DNA: TGTGCCAGCAGCGTGTCTAGCGGCAGTCCTTACGAGCAGTACTTC.

In nucleotides, the CDR3 is TGTGCCAGCGGAAGGACTAGCGGGAGGTCCTACGAGCAGTACTTC. Translation: CASGRTSGRSYEQYF. This chain links TRBV6-5 with TRBJ2-7; 14 positions agree with TRBD2. This CDR3 has 15 amino acids. Germline V lookup: CDR1 MNHEY, CDR2 SVGAGI. Losses at the gene ends were 8 bases for V and 1 base for J; bases not matched to a gene: 4.

This chain joins TRBV2 and TRBJ2-5, with D perhaps TRBD2 (6 bases). The V end lost 0 bases, the J end lost 4 bases, and 12 bases lay between the germline ends. Germline CDR1 is SNHLY and CDR2 is FYNNEI. The CDR3 is 15 residues long. The CDR3 bases are TGTGCCAGCAGTGAAGCACGGGGGTTAGGAGAGACCCAGTACTTC. The encoded protein is CASSEARGLGETQYF.

The gene calls are TRBV5-1 and TRBJ2-1; TRBD2 agrees at 9 bases. J gave up 7 bases and V 8 bases, and 13 bases lay outside the gene matches. CDR3 length: 15 amino acids. The V gene's germline CDR1 is SGHRS and CDR2 YFSETQ. CDR3 sequence (DNA): TGCGCCAGTAAGAGGGTAGCGGGAGCGCATAATGAGCAGTTCTTC. This translates into CASKRVAGAHNEQFF.

J is TRBJ2-2 and V is TRBV27; TRBD2 matches 7 bases. V lost 6 bases to trimming and J lost 4 bases; unmatched junction nucleotides: 8. Germline CDR1 is MNHEY and CDR2 is SMNVEV (reference sequence). This CDR3 has 15 residues. For the CDR3, the DNA is TGTGCCAGCAGACAGATTCCTAGCGGCACCGGGGAGCTGTTTTTT. This gives the protein CASRQIPSGTGELFF.

The sample holds one count of this clone. The gene calls are TRBV29-1 and TRBJ1-5; 7 bases match TRBD1. V shed 4 bases, J shed 3 bases, and the junction held 3 bases outside the gene matches. This CDR3 is built from 13 residues. Germline CDR1 reads SQVTM; CDR2 reads ANQGSEA. This chain's CDR3 is CSVATGDNQPQHF. The DNA for the CDR3 is TGCAGCGTTGCAACAGGGGACAATCAGCCCCAGCATTTT.

This clone was counted a single time. The chain is built from TRBV27 and TRBJ1-3; 8 positions match TRBD1. The CDR3 extends over 15 amino acids. CDR1 and CDR2 (germline): MNHEY, SMNVEV (reference sequence). V lost 2 bases to trimming and J lost 4 bases; unmatched junction nucleotides: 4. The DNA of the CDR3 is TGTGCCAGCAGTTTACAGGGGGCGCAGGGAAACACCATATATTTT. This encodes CASSLQGAQGNTIYF.

The chain employs TRBV6-5 and TRBJ2-7, with 13 bases aligning to TRBD2. There are 16 residues in the CDR3. Germline lookup yields CDR1 MNHEY and CDR2 SVGAGI. The ends lost 2 bases at V and 3 bases at J; junction bases unmatched: 4. The CDR3 DNA follows: TGTGCCAGCAGTTACGGACTAGCGGGAGCCAGCTACGAGCAGTACTTC. Amino acid sequence: CASSYGLAGASYEQYF.

The V gene is TRBV7-2, the J gene TRBJ2-7; 8 bases align to TRBD2. Germline trimming cut 6 bases from V and 4 bases from J; bases unmatched to any gene: 8. The CDR3 is made up of 14 amino acids. CDR1 SGHTA and CDR2 FQGNSA come from the germline V gene. The DNA of the CDR3 is TGTGCCAGCAGTCCCGGGACTAGTCGATACGAGCAGTACTTC. Protein sequence: CASSPGTSRYEQYF.

In nucleotides, the CDR3 is TGTGCCAGCAGTCCCAACGACTATGGATATACAGATACGCAGTATTTT. It specifies CASSPNDYGYTDTQYF. The chain couples TRBV28 to TRBJ2-3; possible D gene TRBD2, 5 bases. With 5 bases removed from V and 3 bases from J, the gap between germline ends came to 18 bases. From germline, CDR1 is MDHEN and CDR2 SYDVKM. CDR3 length: 16 amino acids. Full variable domain (missing parts from reference TRBV28 and TRBJ2-3): DVKVTQSSRYLVKRTGEKVFLECVQDMDHENMFWYRQDPGLGLRLIYFSYDVKMKEKGDIPEGYSVSREKKERFSLILESASTNQTSMYLCASSPNDYGYTDTQYFGPGTRLTVL.

The rearrangement links TRBV30 to TRBJ1-5; D is perhaps TRBD1 (6 bases). Germline CDR1 and CDR2: GTSNPN and SVGIG (reference sequence). V dropped 2 bases and J dropped 6 bases, with 11 bases sitting between them. This CDR3 is 13 amino acids long. CDR3 sequence: CAWSLGGVQPQHF. The CDR3 region has the DNA TGTGCCTGGAGTTTAGGGGGGGTTCAGCCCCAGCATTTT.

V and J are TRBV28 and TRBJ2-7, with D perhaps TRBD1 (6 bases). With 5 bases removed from V and 0 bases from J, the gap between germline ends came to 8 bases. This CDR3 is 13 amino acids long. Germline CDR1 and CDR2: MDHEN and SYDVKM. The CDR3 sequence: CASSLTGSYEQYF. The CDR3 bases are TGTGCCAGCAGTCTGACAGGCTCCTACGAGCAGTACTTC.

The rearrangement uses TRBV11-2 and TRBJ1-1, with 8 nucleotides matching TRBD1. The CDR3 extends over 17 amino acids. With 5 bases clipped from V and 4 bases from J, the junction kept 15 bases outside the gene matches. Germline V lookup: CDR1 SGHAT, CDR2 FQNNGV. The CDR3 nucleotides read TGTGCCAGCAGCCCTCGGACAGGGAGTTTGATGGGCACTGAAGCTTTCTTT. The encoded protein is CASSPRTGSLMGTEAFF.

The chain is built from TRBV4-1 and TRBJ2-1; D is uncertain. V was shortened by 4 bases and J by 0 bases, with 10 bases between the two germline ends. The CDR3 extends over 15 amino acids. Germline lookup yields CDR1 MGHRA and CDR2 YSYEKL. The CDR3 loop reads CASSPRLGSYNEQFF. The CDR3 DNA reads as TGCGCCAGCAGCCCCCGACTTGGCTCCTACAATGAGCAGTTCTTC.

The genes are TRBV6-1 and TRBJ2-5, with D possibly TRBD1 on 5 matching bases. The germline V gene encodes CDR1 MNHNS and CDR2 SASEGT. This CDR3 comprises 14 residues. Trimming cost V 0 bases and J 9 bases, with 14 bases left between them. CDR3 residues: CASSEAAGLSAQYF. Written as DNA, the CDR3 is TGTGCCAGCAGTGAAGCGGCAGGGCTTTCGGCCCAGTACTTC.

The chain employs TRBV5-4 and TRBJ2-3; 14 bases are shared with TRBD2. The CDR3 consists of 17 residues. In germline, CDR1 is SGHNT, CDR2 YYREEE (reference sequence). Losses at the gene ends were 0 bases for V and 2 bases for J; bases not matched to a gene: 2. CDR3 loop: CASSLAGLAGVTDTQYF. The DNA for the CDR3 is TGTGCCAGCAGCTTGGCGGGACTAGCGGGAGTCACAGATACGCAGTATTTT.

Worth noting for this clone: The sample has other DNA sequences that encode this CDR3 too. The chain combines TRBV27 with TRBJ2-2; D remains ambiguous. V shed 5 bases and J shed 3 bases, with 4 bases lying between them. This CDR3 spans 12 amino acids. Germline assignment: CDR1 MNHEY and CDR2 SMNVEV (reference sequence). This CDR3 reads CASSPYTGELFF. The CDR3 bases are TGTGCCAGCAGTCCCTACACCGGGGAGCTGTTTTTT.

The rearrangement uses TRBV4-3 and TRBJ1-2; TRBD1 aligns across 7 bases. Germline assignment: CDR1 LGHNA and CDR2 YSLEER. CDR3 length equals 14 residues. V trimming: 3 bases; J trimming: 6 bases; junction bases outside the gene matches: 7. DNA for the CDR3: TGCGCCAGCAGCCAGACGACAGGGACCCATGGCTACACCTTC. Translation: CASSQTTGTHGYTF.

V is TRBV2 and J is TRBJ1-4, with 7 bases lining up with TRBD1. Germline V CDR1 and CDR2: SNHLY, FYNNEI. The junction had 8 bases not matched to a gene; V was cut back by 10 bases and J by 3 bases. The length of the CDR3 is 14 residues. CDR3 coding DNA: TGTGCCACCAGCTTGGGACAGTCTAATGAAAAACTGTTTTTT. Translated: CATSLGQSNEKLFF.